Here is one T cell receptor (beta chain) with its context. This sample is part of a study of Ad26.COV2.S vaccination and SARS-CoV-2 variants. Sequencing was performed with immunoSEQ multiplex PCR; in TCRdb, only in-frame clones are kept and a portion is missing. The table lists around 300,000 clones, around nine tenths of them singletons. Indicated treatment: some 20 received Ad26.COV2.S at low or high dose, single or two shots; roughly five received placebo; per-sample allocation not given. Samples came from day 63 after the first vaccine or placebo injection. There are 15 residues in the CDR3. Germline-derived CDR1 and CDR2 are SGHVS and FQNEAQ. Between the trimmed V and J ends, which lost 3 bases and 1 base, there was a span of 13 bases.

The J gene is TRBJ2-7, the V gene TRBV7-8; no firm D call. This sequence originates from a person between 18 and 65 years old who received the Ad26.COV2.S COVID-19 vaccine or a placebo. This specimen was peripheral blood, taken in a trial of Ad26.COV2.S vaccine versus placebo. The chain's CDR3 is CASSLFNSDSYEQYF. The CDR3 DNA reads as TGTGCCAGCAGCTTGTTTAACAGCGATTCCTACGAGCAGTACTTC.